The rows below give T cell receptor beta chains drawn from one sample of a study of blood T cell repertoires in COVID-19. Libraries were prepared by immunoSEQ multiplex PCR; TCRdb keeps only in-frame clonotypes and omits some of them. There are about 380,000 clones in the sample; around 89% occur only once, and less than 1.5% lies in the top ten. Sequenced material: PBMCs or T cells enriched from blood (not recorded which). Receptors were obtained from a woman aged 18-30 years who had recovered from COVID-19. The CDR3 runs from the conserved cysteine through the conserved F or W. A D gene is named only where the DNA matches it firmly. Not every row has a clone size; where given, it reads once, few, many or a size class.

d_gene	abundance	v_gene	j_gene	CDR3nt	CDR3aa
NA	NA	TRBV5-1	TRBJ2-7	TGCGCCAGCAGCTGGGGTGTGGGACACTACGAGCAGTACTTC	CASSWGVGHYEQYF
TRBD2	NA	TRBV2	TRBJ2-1	TGTGCCAGCAGTTGGACTAGCGGAACCTACAATGAGCAGTTCTTC	CASSWTSGTYNEQFF
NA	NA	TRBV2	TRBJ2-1	TGTGCCAGCAGTGAATCGGGGGTCTCCTACAATGAGCAGTTCTTC	CASSESGVSYNEQFF
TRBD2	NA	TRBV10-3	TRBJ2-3	TGTGCCATCAGTGAGTCTGGACTAGCGGGGGGGTACACAGATACGCAGTATTTT	CAISESGLAGGYTDTQYF
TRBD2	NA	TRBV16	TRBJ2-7	TGTGCCAGCAGCCAACCGGGACTAGCGGTTGACTACGAGCAGTACTTC	CASSQPGLAVDYEQYF
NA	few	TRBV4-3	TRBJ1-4	TGCGCCAGCAGCCAACACAGGGCCTTCAATGAAAAACTGTTTTTT	CASSQHRAFNEKLFF
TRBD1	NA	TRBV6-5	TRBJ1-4	TGTGCCAGCAGTTACTCAGTGACAGGGGGCAGGGAAAAACTGTTTTTT	CASSYSVTGGREKLFF
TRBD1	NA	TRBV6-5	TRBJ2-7	TGTGCCAGCACCATGGACAGGGGACCCTACGAGCAGTACTTC	CASTMDRGPYEQYF
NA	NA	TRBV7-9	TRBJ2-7	TGTGCCAGCAGCCGGACTGACTACGAGCAGTACTTC	CASSRTDYEQYF
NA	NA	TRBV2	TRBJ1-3	TGTGCCAGTAACTGGGGCGAAGGAAACACCATATATTTT	CASNWGEGNTIYF
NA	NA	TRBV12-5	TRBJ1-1	TGTGCTAGTGGTTTGGTCGCGGGGCAGTACACTGAAGCTTTCTTT	CASGLVAGQYTEAFF